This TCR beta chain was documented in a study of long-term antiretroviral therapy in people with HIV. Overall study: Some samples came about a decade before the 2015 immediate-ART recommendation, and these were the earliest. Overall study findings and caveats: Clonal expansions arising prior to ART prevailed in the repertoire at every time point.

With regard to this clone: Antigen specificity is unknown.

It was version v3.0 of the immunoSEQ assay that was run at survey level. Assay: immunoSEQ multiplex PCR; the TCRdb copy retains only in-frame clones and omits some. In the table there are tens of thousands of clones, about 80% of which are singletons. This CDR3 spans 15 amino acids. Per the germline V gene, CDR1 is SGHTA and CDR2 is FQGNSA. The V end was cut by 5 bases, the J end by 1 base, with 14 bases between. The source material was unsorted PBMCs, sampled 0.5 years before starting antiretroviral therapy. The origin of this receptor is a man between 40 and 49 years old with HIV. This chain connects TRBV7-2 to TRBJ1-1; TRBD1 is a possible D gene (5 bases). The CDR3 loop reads CASSPTGGGNTEAFF. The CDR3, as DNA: TGTGCCAGCAGCCCGACCGGGGGAGGGAACACTGAAGCTTTCTTT.